Listed below are T cell receptor beta chains from one sample, sequenced in a study of OX40 agonist ivuxolimab in advanced cancers. The table came from immunoSEQ multiplex PCR; TCRdb's copy has only in-frame clones and leaves some out. This table holds tens of thousands of clones, roughly nine tenths found once. The specimen was CD4+ or CD8+ T cells sorted from blood, collected in a trial of the OX40 agonist ivuxolimab. These receptors came from an adult with an advanced solid tumor such as melanoma, head and neck, liver or kidney cancer. Both conserved end residues are trimmed from each CDR3. For some rows the clone size is stated as once, few or many, or as a class when expanded; others skip it.

j_call,clone_size,v_call,cdr3_aa
TRBJ2-5,.,TRBV30,AWSVLGRETQY
TRBJ1-2,.,TRBV5-8,ASSRDGPYGYT
TRBJ1-5,once,TRBV30,AWSVGRSNQPQH
TRBJ1-1,.,TRBV19,ASTFRQSMNTEAF
TRBJ2-7,.,TRBV27,ASRDRVTYEQY
TRBJ2-1,.,TRBV4-1,ASSQDGSGLAPQQF
TRBJ1-1,.,TRBV7-9,ASSLRRGGNTEAF
TRBJ2-3,few,TRBV11-1,ASSKDTYSTDTQY
TRBJ2-3,.,TRBV5-1,ASSGDSTDTQY
TRBJ2-3,once,TRBV23-1,ASSRASFRAHTDTQY
TRBJ2-1,.,TRBV7-9,ASSLGAGIGYEQF
TRBJ2-7,.,TRBV30,AWSVRYEQY
TRBJ2-7,once,TRBV7-9,ASSSSGLAAYEQY
TRBJ2-3,.,TRBV15,ATSRGDRYTDTQY
TRBJ1-1,.,TRBV10-3,AISGSERNTEAF
TRBJ2-5,.,TRBV6-5,ASSRTREETQY
TRBJ1-5,.,TRBV7-2,ASSLVVSKYSNQPQH